This TCR beta chain was identified during a study of cytomegalovirus exposure and HLA in healthy donors. The PCR contained 60 Vbeta and 13 Jbeta primers. Clones were sequenced by immunoSEQ multiplex PCR, and TCRdb holds only the in-frame ones, with some missing. The sample contains over 60,000 clones, about three quarters of which appear only once. This CDR3 spans 16 amino acids. Trimming removed 1 base at V and 0 bases at J, with 11 bases between. Per the germline V gene, CDR1 is SGHRS and CDR2 is YFSETQ. This chain uses TRBV5-1 with TRBJ1-3; D uncertain. This TCR came from a man aged 18-30 years in good health and CMV-seronegative. The sequenced sample was PBMCs. CDR3 sequence (DNA): TGCGCCAGCAGCTTGAGTTGGCGGAACTCTGGAAACACCATATATTTT. It yields the protein CASSLSWRNSGNTIYF.